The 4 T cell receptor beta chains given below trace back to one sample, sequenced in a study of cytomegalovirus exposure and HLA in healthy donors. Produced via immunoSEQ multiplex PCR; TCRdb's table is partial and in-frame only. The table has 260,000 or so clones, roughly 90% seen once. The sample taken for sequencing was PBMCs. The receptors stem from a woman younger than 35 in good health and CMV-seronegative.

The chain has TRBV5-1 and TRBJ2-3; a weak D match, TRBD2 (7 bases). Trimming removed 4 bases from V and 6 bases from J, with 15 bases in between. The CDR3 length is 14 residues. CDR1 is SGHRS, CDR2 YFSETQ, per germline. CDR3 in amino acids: CASSGRGGGDTQYF. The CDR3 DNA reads TGCGCCAGCAGCGGACGCGGGGGCGGGGATACGCAGTATTTT. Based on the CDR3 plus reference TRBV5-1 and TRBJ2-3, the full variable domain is KAGVTQTPRYLIKTRGQQVTLSCSPISGHRSVSWYQQTPGQGLQFLFEYFSETQRNKGNFPGRFSGRQFSNSRSEMNVSTLELGDSALYLCASSGRGGGDTQYFGPGTRLTVL.

The CDR3 DNA reads as TGTGCCAGCAGTTCACCAGCGGGGTATTACGAGCAGTACTTC. Its translation is CASSSPAGYYEQYF. This chain joins TRBV6-5 and TRBJ2-7; 7 bases map to TRBD2. Germline CDR1 MNHEY, CDR2 SVGAGI. The junction had 7 bases not matched to a gene; V was cut back by 4 bases and J by 4 bases. The CDR3 runs to 14 residues.

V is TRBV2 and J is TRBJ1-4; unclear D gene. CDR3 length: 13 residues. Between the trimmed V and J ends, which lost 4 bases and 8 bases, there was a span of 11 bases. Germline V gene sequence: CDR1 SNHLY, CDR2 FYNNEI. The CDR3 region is CASSGARGEKLFF. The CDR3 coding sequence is TGTGCCAGCAGTGGGGCCCGTGGGGAAAAACTGTTTTTT. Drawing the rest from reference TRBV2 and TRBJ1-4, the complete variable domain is EPEVTQTPSHQVTQMGQEVILRCVPISNHLYFYWYRQILGQKVEFLVSFYNNEISEKSEIFDDQFSVERPDGSNFTLKIRSTKLEDSAMYFCASSGARGEKLFFGSGTQLSVL.

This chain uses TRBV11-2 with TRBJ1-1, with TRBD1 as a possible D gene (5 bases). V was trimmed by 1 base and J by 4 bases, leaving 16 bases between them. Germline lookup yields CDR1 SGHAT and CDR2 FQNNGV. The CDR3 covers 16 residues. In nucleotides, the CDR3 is TGTGCCAGCAGCTTAGCCCCGATGGGGCCGACCACTGAAGCTTTCTTT. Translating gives CASSLAPMGPTTEAFF.